Listed below are T cell receptor beta chains from one sample, sequenced in a study of cytomegalovirus exposure and HLA in healthy donors. The assay was immunoSEQ multiplex PCR, and TCRdb's table has in-frame clones only and misses some. The profile covers almost 200,000 clones, with roughly 81% appearing a single time and 1.2% taken by the ten largest. The specimen sequenced was PBMCs. The receptors originated from a woman in her twenties or thirties in good health and CMV-seronegative. Each CDR3 is given with its conserved first and last residue. A D gene is named only where the DNA matches it firmly. The size field is filled for only some rows; it gives once, few, many or a size class.

TRBV5-1,TRBD1,TRBJ1-5,NA,TGCGCCAGCAGCAGAGGGACAGATAGCAATCAGCCCCAGCATTTT,CASSRGTDSNQPQHF
TRBV6-6,TRBD2,TRBJ2-1,NA,TGTGCCAGCTTCGGAGCGGGAGGGACGGATGAGCAGTTCTTC,CASFGAGGTDEQFF
TRBV4-2,TRBD2,TRBJ2-7,NA,TGTGCCAGCAGCCAAGATGTATCGGGAGGGTTCTACGAGCAGTACTTC,CASSQDVSGGFYEQYF
TRBV5-1,NA,TRBJ1-1,NA,TGCGCCAGCAGCTTGGTTTTATCGGGGGGTCCGACTGAAGCTTTCTTT,CASSLVLSGGPTEAFF
TRBV19,TRBD1,TRBJ1-2,NA,TGTGCCAGTAGTATATGGACAGGGGGATCTGGCTACACCTTC,CASSIWTGGSGYTF
TRBV29-1,TRBD1,TRBJ2-1,once,TGCAGCGCCAGGACAGGGAAATTAAGGGGGAGCTCCTACAATGAGCAGTTCTTC,CSARTGKLRGSSYNEQFF
TRBV6-6,TRBD1,TRBJ2-5,NA,TGTGCCAGCAGTTACCCCCAGACAGGGGGCGAGGAGACCCAGTACTTC,CASSYPQTGGEETQYF
TRBV2,TRBD2,TRBJ2-1,once,TGTGCCAGCAGCCCCGGGACTAGCGGCAATGAGCAGTTCTTC,CASSPGTSGNEQFF
TRBV27,NA,TRBJ1-1,NA,TGTGCCAGCAGGAAGAATGCGGAAGCTTTCTTT,CASRKNAEAFF
TRBV13,NA,TRBJ2-1,few,TGTGCCAGCAGCTCGGAGGGGATTTACAATGAGCAGTTCTTC,CASSSEGIYNEQFF
TRBV5-6,TRBD1,TRBJ2-3,once,TGTGCCAGCAGTTGGGACAGGGAGAGCACAGATACGCAGTATTTT,CASSWDRESTDTQYF
TRBV5-3,NA,TRBJ1-5,NA,TGTGCCAGAAGCATGGGAAAAACAGGGAGAAGGAATCAGCCCCAGCATTTT,CARSMGKTGRRNQPQHF
TRBV10-3,NA,TRBJ1-4,NA,TGTGCCATCAGTGAGAGCGGGGGTAAGAATGAAAAACTGTTTTTT,CAISESGGKNEKLFF
TRBV28,TRBD1,TRBJ1-1,NA,TGTGCCAGCAGTGTGTGGACAGGCGCGTCTACTGAAGCTTTCTTT,CASSVWTGASTEAFF
TRBV18,NA,TRBJ1-3,NA,TGTGCCAGCTCACCAAGGTTGGGCAGGGTTGGAAACACCATATATTTT,CASSPRLGRVGNTIYF
TRBV18,TRBD2,TRBJ2-3,NA,TGTGCCAGCTCACCATGGAGGACTAGCGTCACAGATACGCAGTATTTT,CASSPWRTSVTDTQYF
TRBV5-1,NA,TRBJ2-2,NA,TGCGCCAGCAGCTTATACAGCACCGGGGAGCTGTTTTTT,CASSLYSTGELFF
TRBV5-1,NA,TRBJ2-7,NA,TGCGCCAGCAGCTCCTCGGGACTCGGGAGCTCCTACGAGCAGTACTTC,CASSSSGLGSSYEQYF
TRBV4-1,NA,TRBJ2-7,NA,TGCGCCAGCAGCCCCCAGGGGGAGAGGGGAGGTCCCTACGAGCAGTACTTC,CASSPQGERGGPYEQYF
TRBV27,NA,TRBJ2-7,NA,TGTGCCAGCAGTTATGCCACAGGCCAGGTCGAGCAGTACTTC,CASSYATGQVEQYF
TRBV27,TRBD2,TRBJ2-3,NA,TGTGCCACCGGACTAGCGGGAGGGCCGGGCACAGATACGCAGTATTTT,CATGLAGGPGTDTQYF
TRBV7-9,NA,TRBJ1-4,NA,TGTGCCAGCAGCTCCCAGACAGAGAATAATGAAAAACTGTTTTTT,CASSSQTENNEKLFF
TRBV6-5,TRBD2,TRBJ2-1,NA,TGTGCCAGCAGTTACGGACTAGCGGGGAGTGAGTATGAGCAGTTCTTC,CASSYGLAGSEYEQFF
TRBV19,NA,TRBJ1-2,NA,TGTGCCAGCCAACTCAGGGATCGCTATGGCTACACCTTC,CASQLRDRYGYTF
TRBV5-4,NA,TRBJ1-1,few,TGTGCCAGCAGCTCGTGGGGGAGGTACACTGAAGCTTTCTTT,CASSSWGRYTEAFF